The rows below give T cell receptor beta chains drawn from one sample of a study of blood T cell repertoires in COVID-19. The table came from immunoSEQ multiplex PCR; TCRdb's copy has only in-frame clones and leaves some out. The data contain 200,000 to 250,000 clones, 84% of them singletons. Sequencing was performed on peripheral blood. The receptors were sampled from a man aged 50 to 60 with active or convalescent COVID-19. CDR3s include the opening cysteine and the closing phenylalanine or tryptophan. The D gene is left open where the match is weak. Clone size is not always given. Where it is, it says once, few, many or a class for expanded clones.

clone_size,j_call,v_call,d_call,cdr3_length,cdr3_nt,cdr3_aa
.,TRBJ1-6,TRBV25-1,.,13,TGTGCCAGCAGTGCTACGGGAGATTCACCCCTCCACTTT,CASSATGDSPLHF
.,TRBJ1-2,TRBV2,.,14,TGTGCCAGCCTCCCGTTGGAGGGAAACTATGGCTACACCTTC,CASLPLEGNYGYTF
few,TRBJ2-5,TRBV9,.,14,TGTGCCAGCAGCAGATCCGGACAGCAAGAGACCCAGTACTTC,CASSRSGQQETQYF
few,TRBJ2-1,TRBV7-3,TRBD2,16,TGTGCCAGCAGCTTAAGCCCAGCGGGGCCCTACAATGAGCAGTTCTTC,CASSLSPAGPYNEQFF
.,TRBJ2-2,TRBV7-2,TRBD1,16,TGTGCCAGCAGCCCCCGCAGACAGGGGGCTGGCGGGGAGCTGTTTTTT,CASSPRRQGAGGELFF
.,TRBJ1-6,TRBV4-3,.,19,TGCGCCAGCAGCCAAGACCTACCCAGGGGTTCGGATTGGAATTCACCCCTCCACTTT,CASSQDLPRGSDWNSPLHF
.,TRBJ1-5,TRBV28,TRBD1,17,TGTGCCAGCAGTTTAACAGGGGGCTCGGATAGCAATCAGCCCCAGCATTTT,CASSLTGGSDSNQPQHF
once,TRBJ2-2,TRBV15,TRBD2,16,TGTGCCACCAGCAGATTCTGGGACTATAACACCGGGGAGCTGTTTTTT,CATSRFWDYNTGELFF
.,TRBJ2-5,TRBV4-2,TRBD1,14,TGTGCCAGCAGCCCTGGACAGGATGAAGAGACCCAGTACTTC,CASSPGQDEETQYF
.,TRBJ2-2,TRBV28,.,15,TGTGCCAGCAGTAAACTAGTTTGGAGCACCGGGGAGCTGTTTTTT,CASSKLVWSTGELFF
few,TRBJ1-4,TRBV24-1,TRBD1,16,TGTGCCACCAGTGCCCTCTCGGACAGGGGGAGTGAAAAACTGTTTTTT,CATSALSDRGSEKLFF
.,TRBJ2-3,TRBV7-3,TRBD1,14,TGTGCCAGCGGGCAGGGGGCCGCTGGAGATACGCAGTATTTT,CASGQGAAGDTQYF
.,TRBJ1-2,TRBV7-2,.,13,TGTGCCAGCAGCTCCGGGACAAGCTATGGCTACACCTTC,CASSSGTSYGYTF
.,TRBJ1-4,TRBV28,TRBD1,12,TGTGCCACCGGTGGGACAGGGAAAGAACTGTTTTTT,CATGGTGKELFF
.,TRBJ2-5,TRBV2,TRBD2,17,TGTGCCAGCAGCGAGGGACTAGCGGGGGGTCCGGGAGAGACCCAGTACTTC,CASSEGLAGGPGETQYF
.,TRBJ2-3,TRBV7-2,TRBD2,17,TGTGCCAGCAGCTTAGCCGTGTGGGGGGGGTCTGCCGATACGCAGTATTTT,CASSLAVWGGSADTQYF
.,TRBJ2-3,TRBV7-9,TRBD2,13,TGTGCCAGCAGCTTGGCCGCGGGGGAAACGCAGTATTTT,CASSLAAGETQYF
.,TRBJ2-3,TRBV2,.,12,TGTGCCAGCAGTCCGGGAACAGATACGCAGTATTTT,CASSPGTDTQYF
.,TRBJ2-3,TRBV12-2,.,17,TGTGCAAGTCGCTCCCTTCAGCGGGGGGGGATCACAGATACGCAGTATTTT,CASRSLQRGGITDTQYF
.,TRBJ1-1,TRBV28,TRBD1,14,TGTGCCAGCAGCCGAACCACAGGGGGCACTGAAGCTTTCTTT,CASSRTTGGTEAFF
.,TRBJ1-2,TRBV29-1,.,11,TGCAGCGTTGGGGGGGGCAACGGCTACACCTTC,CSVGGGNGYTF
.,TRBJ1-1,TRBV6-2/TRBV6-3,.,14,TGTGCCAGCAGTACAGGGATGGGGTACACTGAAGCTTTCTTT,CASSTGMGYTEAFF
.,TRBJ1-2,TRBV5-1,.,14,TGCGCCAGCAGCTTGGGGCAGGGATTCTATGGCTACACCTTC,CASSLGQGFYGYTF
.,TRBJ1-6,TRBV3-1/TRBV3-2,TRBD1,14,TGTGCCAGCAGCCAGACAGGGTGGTTTTCACCCCTCCACTTT,CASSQTGWFSPLHF
.,TRBJ1-1,TRBV7-3,TRBD1,17,TGTGCCAGCAGCTTAAGACCCCCCGGACAGGGCAACACTGAAGCTTTCTTT,CASSLRPPGQGNTEAFF
.,TRBJ2-1,TRBV6-2/TRBV6-3,.,13,TGTGCCAGCAGCCCGCTAGCGTCATTCGAGCAGTTCTTC,CASSPLASFEQFF
.,TRBJ2-2,TRBV30,TRBD2,20,TGTGCCTGGAGGGGAGGTACGGCCCCCCAGCGGGAGAGGCACACCGGGGAGCTGTTTTTT,CAWRGGTAPQRERHTGELFF
.,TRBJ2-6,TRBV10-3,TRBD2,17,TGTGCCATCAGTGCCTCCCTAGCGGGGGCGGGGGCCAACGTCCTGACTTTC,CAISASLAGAGANVLTF
.,TRBJ2-3,TRBV6-5,TRBD1,15,TGTGCCAGCAGTTACTCGATGGACAGGGGCAATACGCAGTATTTT,CASSYSMDRGNTQYF
.,TRBJ1-2,TRBV19,.,13,TGTGCCAGTTACCACAGGGATCCCTATGGCTACACCTTC,CASYHRDPYGYTF
.,TRBJ1-4,TRBV30,.,11,TGTGCCTGGAGTCATCATGAAAAACTGTTTTTT,CAWSHHEKLFF
few,TRBJ1-2,TRBV5-1,TRBD1,13,TGCGCCAGCAGCTTGAACAGGGGGCATGGCTACACCTTC,CASSLNRGHGYTF